The next 23 T cell receptor beta chains were all read from a single sample in a study of beta chain features in type 1 diabetes. These receptors' antigens are unknown. Study-level findings and limits: There was a moderate but significant shortening of TCRB CDR3s in all four CD4+ subsets of Type 1 diabetes patients.

The sequenced template was cDNA made from the entire isolated RNA. Clones were read by immunoSEQ multiplex PCR, and TCRdb kept only the in-frame ones, dropping some. The sample shows some 350,000 clones, 8.5% to 10% of them seen only once. Sequencing was performed on central memory CD4+ T cells from blood. These receptors all stem from a man younger than 40 with type 1 diabetes.

A few counts support this clone. The chain couples TRBV6-1 to TRBJ2-7, with D uncertain. The germline V gene encodes CDR1 MNHNS and CDR2 SASEGT. This CDR3 has 13 residues. Trimming removed 3 bases from V and 5 bases from J, with 11 bases in between. CDR3 sequence: CASSEKPRDEQYF. The CDR3 DNA reads TGTGCCAGCAGTGAGAAACCACGGGACGAGCAGTACTTC.

The rearrangement links TRBV27 to TRBJ1-5, with 7 bases matching TRBD1. Germline V lookup: CDR1 MNHEY, CDR2 SMNVEV (reference sequence). The CDR3 sequence is 15 residues long. The V and J ends lost 5 bases and 5 bases, in that order; junction bases with no gene match: 9. The CDR3: CASSHSRQGDQPQHF. Written as DNA, the CDR3 is TGTGCCAGCAGTCATTCCCGACAGGGAGATCAGCCCCAGCATTTT.

This chain joins TRBV5-4 and TRBJ1-1; possible D gene TRBD1, 5 bases. V lost 2 bases and J lost 5, with 13 bases in between. The CDR3 extends over 14 amino acids. Germline V gene lookup returns CDR1 SGHNT and CDR2 YYREEE (reference sequence). CDR3 in amino acids: CASSFSGTRTEAFF. The CDR3 nucleotides read TGTGCCAGCAGCTTTTCCGGGACGCGGACTGAAGCTTTCTTT.

The V and J genes are TRBV27 and TRBJ1-1; D is perhaps TRBD1 (6 bases). The CDR3 spans 14 residues. V lost 2 bases to trimming and J lost 7 bases, with 14 bases between them. Germline loops: CDR1 MNHEY, CDR2 SMNVEV (reference sequence). The CDR3 DNA reads as TGTGCCAGCAGTTTACAGGGGCGGGGCCTTGAAGCTTTCTTT. Translated, it gives CASSLQGRGLEAFF.

In its sample, this clone was seen a few times. This rearrangement joins TRBV5-1 to TRBJ2-6; D might be TRBD1 or TRBD2, each matching 5 bases. The V end lost 0 bases, the J end lost 0 bases, and 10 bases lay between the germline ends. This CDR3 comprises 17 residues. The germline CDR1 and CDR2 sequences are SGHRS and YFSETQ. The CDR3, as DNA: TGCGCCAGCAGCTTGGGAGGTGGGGGCTCTGGGGCCAACGTCCTGACTTTC. Protein sequence: CASSLGGGGSGANVLTF.

The chain uses TRBV28 and TRBJ2-7, with 12 bases fitting TRBD1. CDR1 and CDR2 from the germline V gene are MDHEN and SYDVKM. There are 17 residues in the CDR3. Germline trimming cut 6 bases from V and 2 bases from J; bases unmatched to any gene: 11. The CDR3 here is CASSPGTGGLSTYEQYF. The CDR3 coding sequence is TGTGCCAGCAGCCCCGGGACAGGGGGCCTCTCGACCTACGAGCAGTACTTC. Variable domain in full (rest from reference TRBV28 and TRBJ2-7): DVKVTQSSRYLVKRTGEKVFLECVQDMDHENMFWYRQDPGLGLRLIYFSYDVKMKEKGDIPEGYSVSREKKERFSLILESASTNQTSMYLCASSPGTGGLSTYEQYFGPGTRLTVT.

This clone was counted between two and nine times. This rearrangement joins TRBV11-2 to TRBJ1-2; D gene unclear. The germline V gene encodes CDR1 SGHAT and CDR2 FQNNGV. The CDR3 runs to 13 residues. Trimming stripped 5 bases from V and 6 bases from J, with 13 bases between. This CDR3 reads CASSIVAVHGYTF. CDR3 coding DNA: TGTGCCAGCAGCATAGTTGCCGTGCATGGCTACACCTTC.

This clone has a handful of counts. The chain uses TRBV11-1 and TRBJ1-5; D is unclear. Trimming took off 3 bases at V and 6 bases at J, with 9 bases between the two ends. Germline V gene lookup returns CDR1 SGHAT and CDR2 FQDESV (reference sequence). The CDR3 runs 13 residues. The CDR3 nucleotides are TGTGCCAGCAGCTTGGAGGACGGTCAGCCCCAGCATTTT. Protein sequence: CASSLEDGQPQHF.

The rearrangement joins TRBV7-2 to TRBJ2-3; the D is unclear. Trimming left V 5 bases short and J 7 bases short, with 10 bases between. Germline lookup yields CDR1 SGHTA and CDR2 FQGNSA. The CDR3 consists of 12 residues. The CDR3 region is CASSPDHNTQYF. CDR3 sequence (DNA): TGTGCCAGCAGCCCGGACCACAATACGCAGTATTTT.

This clone was seen a handful of times. Within the sample, other DNA sequences also encode this same CDR3. The chain is built from TRBV5-1 and TRBJ2-5, with 8 positions matching TRBD1. This CDR3 comprises 15 residues. CDR1 is SGHRS and CDR2 is YFSETQ in the germline V gene. The ends lost 1 base at V and 4 bases at J; junction bases unmatched: 6. This CDR3 reads CASSLPRTGTETQYF. Written as DNA, the CDR3 is TGCGCCAGCAGCTTGCCGCGGACAGGGACAGAGACCCAGTACTTC.

This clone occurred a few times. This rearrangement joins TRBV28 to TRBJ2-3, with 9 bases lining up with TRBD2. The CDR3 consists of 16 residues. Unmatched junction bases numbered 6, after V lost 2 bases and J lost 3 bases. CDR1 MDHEN and CDR2 SYDVKM come from the germline V gene. Here the CDR3 reads CASSLRLAGTTDTQYF. The CDR3 DNA sequence: TGTGCCAGCAGTTTACGGCTAGCGGGGACTACAGATACGCAGTATTTT.

This clone turned up a few times. The V gene is TRBV25-1, the J gene TRBJ2-2; 7 bases match TRBD2. The germline V gene has CDR1 MGHDK and CDR2 SYGVNS. The CDR3 is 13 amino acids. The CDR3 spells CVAGDSNTGELFF. The CDR3 nucleotides are TGTGTCGCGGGGGATTCGAACACCGGGGAGCTGTTTTTT. Full variable domain (remainder filled in from reference TRBV25-1 and TRBJ2-2): EADIYQTPRYLVIGTGKKITLECSQTMGHDKMYWYQQDPGMELHLIHYSYGVNSTEKGDLSSESTVSRIRTEHFPLTLESARPSHTSQYLCVAGDSNTGELFFGEGSRLTVL.

The chain recombines TRBV28 with TRBJ1-5; D might be TRBD1 (6 bases). Per germline, CDR1 MDHEN and CDR2 SYDVKM. The CDR3 runs 14 residues. Deletions cut 7 bases from V and 0 bases from J, with 10 bases between. The CDR3 sequence: CASKGGYSNQPQHF. CDR3 nucleotide sequence: TGTGCCAGCAAAGGGGGATATAGCAATCAGCCCCAGCATTTT.

The chain is built from TRBV5-5 and TRBJ2-1, with D perhaps matching TRBD1 (6 bases). The CDR3 length is 17 residues. From germline, CDR1 is SGHKS and CDR2 YYEKEE (reference sequence). V lost 4 bases and J 7 bases, leaving 24 bases between the germline ends. The CDR3 DNA reads TGTGCCAGCAGCCCCAGCGTTGTTGGGGGCGTATGGAATGAGCAGTTCTTC. Its protein product is CASSPSVVGGVWNEQFF.

This clone has more than one count but fewer than ten. The J gene is TRBJ2-2, the V gene TRBV5-1; 8 positions match TRBD2. The V segment lost 0 bases and the J segment 6 bases; nucleotides outside the gene matches: 1. This CDR3 has 14 residues. Per germline, CDR1 SGHRS and CDR2 YFSETQ. CDR3 sequence (DNA): TGCGCCAGCAGCTTGGGCGGGAGGCCCGGGGAGCTGTTTTTT. Residues: CASSLGGRPGELFF.

On this clone itself: Within the sample, other DNA sequences also encode this same CDR3. The rearrangement uses TRBV2 and TRBJ2-5, with D unresolved. This CDR3 has 12 amino acids. The germline V gene has CDR1 SNHLY and CDR2 FYNNEI. V was clipped by 0 bases and J by 5 bases, with 4 bases between them. This CDR3 is CASSEARETQYF. The CDR3 DNA sequence: TGTGCCAGCAGTGAAGCCCGGGAGACCCAGTACTTC.

The chain uses TRBV6-6 and TRBJ2-7; D call uncertain. The V gene's germline CDR1 is MNHNY and CDR2 SVGAGI (reference sequence). The V and J ends lost 2 bases and 3 bases respectively, with 11 bases between them. The CDR3 runs 14 residues. The CDR3 loop reads CASSYDRIYYEQYF. The DNA for the CDR3 is TGTGCCAGCAGTTACGATAGAATTTACTACGAGCAGTACTTC.

This clone was seen only a few times. J is TRBJ1-2 and V is TRBV5-4, with TRBD1 matching over 8 bases. V dropped 4 bases and J dropped 2; count of bases not matched to a gene: 10. The CDR3 contains 16 residues. Germline assignment: CDR1 SGHNT and CDR2 YYREEE (reference sequence). CDR3 region: CASSQDLTGANYGYTF. Here the CDR3 DNA reads TGTGCCAGCAGCCAAGACCTGACAGGGGCGAACTATGGCTACACCTTC.

A few counts support this clone. The rearrangement uses TRBV10-1 and TRBJ2-2; 10 nucleotides match TRBD1. This CDR3 region has 15 residues. After removal of 4 bases from V and 6 bases from J, the junction contained 5 bases not matched to a gene. The germline CDR1 and CDR2 sequences are WNHNN and SYGVQD (reference sequence). CDR3 DNA: TGCGCCAGCAGTGGAACGGGGACAGGGGCCGGGGAGCTGTTTTTT. This translates into CASSGTGTGAGELFF.

V and J are TRBV20-1 and TRBJ2-7; the D gene could be TRBD1 or TRBD2 (5 bases each). CDR3 size: 11 residues. V was cut by 5 bases and J by 6 bases, with 11 bases left in between. Germline loops: CDR1 DFQATT, CDR2 SNEGSKA (reference sequence). CDR3 DNA sequence: TGCAGTGCTGGGGGTATGGGCGAGCAGTACTTC. It translates to CSAGGMGEQYF.

This chain uses TRBV18 with TRBJ2-1; D is possibly TRBD1 (5 bases). The V end lost 1 base, the J end lost 7 bases, and 14 bases lay between the germline ends. The CDR3 loop spans 15 amino acids. Germline CDR1 and CDR2: KGHSH and LQKENI. The CDR3 bases are TGTGCCAGCTCACCACAATCCAGGGCCGTTAATGAGCAGTTCTTC. The encoded protein is CASSPQSRAVNEQFF.

This clone has at least ten counts. The gene calls are TRBV5-4 and TRBJ1-1, with a tentative D call TRBD1 (5 bases). Between the trimmed V and J ends, which lost 0 bases and 3 bases, there was a span of 6 bases. Germline V gene sequence: CDR1 SGHNT, CDR2 YYREEE (reference sequence). CDR3 length: 13 amino acids. In DNA, the CDR3 is TGTGCCAGCAGCTTGGGCAGGGACACTGAAGCTTTCTTT. Encoded protein: CASSLGRDTEAFF.

The chain carries TRBV7-2 and TRBJ1-5; tentative D call: TRBD1 (6 bases). Germline V lookup: CDR1 SGHTA, CDR2 FQGNSA. The CDR3 contains 14 residues. Trimming left V 6 bases short and J 2 bases short, with 11 bases between. The CDR3 region is CASRIGGGNQPQHF. The CDR3, as DNA: TGTGCCAGCAGGATAGGGGGTGGCAATCAGCCCCAGCATTTT.